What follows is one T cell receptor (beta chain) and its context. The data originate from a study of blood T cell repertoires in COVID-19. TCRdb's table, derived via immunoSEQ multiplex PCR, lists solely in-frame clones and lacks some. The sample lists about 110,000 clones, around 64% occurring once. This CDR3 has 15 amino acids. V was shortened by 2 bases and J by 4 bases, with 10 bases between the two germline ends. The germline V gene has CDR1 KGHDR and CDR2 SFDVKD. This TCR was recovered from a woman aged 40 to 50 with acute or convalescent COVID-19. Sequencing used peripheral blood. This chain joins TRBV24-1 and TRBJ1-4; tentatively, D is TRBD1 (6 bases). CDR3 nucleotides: TGTGCCACCAGTGATTCCGGGACAAGTAATGAAAAACTGTTTTTT. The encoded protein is CATSDSGTSNEKLFF.